Listed below are T cell receptor beta chains from one sample, sequenced in a study of CXCR3-negative and CXCR3-positive naive CD8 T cells. TCRdb reworked the 5' RACE reads into one entry per CDR3 protein, no DNA. This sample's table reports 100,000 to 150,000 distinct CDR3 sequences. The specimen sequenced was naive CXCR3- CD8+ T cells from blood. Receptors originate from a human donor in good health. Some clones in this sample may be carry-over from other donors' samples. The CDR3 runs from the conserved cysteine through the conserved F or W.

J: TRBJ2-5
V: TRBV13
CDR3: CASSSHPGGEETQYF

J: TRBJ1-2
V: TRBV4-1
CDR3: CASSQDGFGSTNYGYTF

J: TRBJ2-2
V: TRBV9
CDR3: CASSVVREWVDTGELFF

J: TRBJ2-1
V: TRBV29-1
CDR3: CSVLADTYNEQFF

J: TRBJ2-7
V: TRBV20-1
CDR3: CSGDDVSSYEQYF

J: TRBJ2-2
V: TRBV6-2/TRBV6-3
CDR3: CASSDRPNTGELFF

J: TRBJ2-6
V: TRBV29-1
CDR3: CSVESAGANVLTF

J: TRBJ2-1
V: TRBV5-1
CDR3: CASSQSLDRGWGNEQFF

J: TRBJ2-1
V: TRBV19
CDR3: CASSIDASGRPGNEQFF

J: TRBJ2-5
V: TRBV10-2
CDR3: CASSDGQETQYF

J: TRBJ2-5
V: TRBV7-8
CDR3: CASSLGGLPGGETQYF

J: TRBJ2-7
V: TRBV5-1
CDR3: CASSLESSYEQYF

J: TRBJ1-4
V: TRBV29-1
CDR3: CSVEQDEKLFF

J: TRBJ2-7
V: TRBV7-6
CDR3: CASSLEVGQDPYVEQYF

J: TRBJ2-1
V: TRBV19
CDR3: CASSIGDRGSNEQFF

J: TRBJ2-7
V: TRBV5-5
CDR3: CASSFLSLEEYF

J: TRBJ1-2
V: TRBV20-1
CDR3: CSARDYGKENYGYTF

J: TRBJ2-1
V: TRBV7-9
CDR3: CASSEGPAGYNEQFF

J: TRBJ1-3
V: TRBV28
CDR3: CASSFRGITGNTIYF

J: TRBJ1-5
V: TRBV4-3
CDR3: CASSQTGGLFQPQHF

J: TRBJ1-1
V: TRBV5-1
CDR3: CASWEEGKAFF

J: TRBJ2-1
V: TRBV7-6
CDR3: CASSLDSAGYNEQFF

J: TRBJ1-1
V: TRBV7-9
CDR3: CASSVPGQGNTEAFF

J: TRBJ2-7
V: TRBV6-6
CDR3: CASSSSPGLYNEQYF

J: TRBJ1-4
V: TRBV14
CDR3: CASPPVYGNEKLFF

J: TRBJ2-1
V: TRBV7-2
CDR3: CASSLVTSNEQFF

J: TRBJ2-7
V: TRBV27
CDR3: CASSRGTYEQYF

J: TRBJ2-1
V: TRBV9
CDR3: CASRAEGGGEQFF

J: TRBJ1-2
V: TRBV29-1
CDR3: CSVFEGTNYGYTF

J: TRBJ2-7
V: TRBV15
CDR3: CATSRDRANEQYF

J: TRBJ2-7
V: TRBV7-3
CDR3: CASSLDPGDYEQYF

J: TRBJ2-1
V: TRBV7-9
CDR3: CASSFGAYNEQFF